The sample holds a few counts of the clone carrying this T cell receptor beta chain. CDR3 length: 14 amino acids. CDR1 is MDHEN and CDR2 is SYDVKM in the germline V gene. Trimming took 8 bases from V and 1 from J, leaving 12 bases between them. Profiling relied on immunoSEQ multiplex PCR, and the TCRdb table lists in-frame clones only, not all of them. The table has about 150,000 clones, around 86% seen once; the top ten hold approximately 9.1%. The data are from a study of T cell responses to AZD1222 COVID-19 vaccine. The sample consisted of peripheral blood, taken 28 days after the second AZD1222 dose. The chain is built from TRBV28 and TRBJ1-5; D is uncertain. The receptor's source is an adult who received the AZD1222 COVID-19 vaccine. The CDR3, as DNA: TGTGCCAGCGCCCGATGGGGAAGCAATCAGCCCCAGCATTTT. As protein: CASARWGSNQPQHF.